The sequence of this TCR beta chain was determined in a study of CD8+ T cells in alopecia areata. The study, taken as a whole, reports: Unlike in mice, where it was clearer, TCR sharing across patients was less clear, possibly HLA-related. For lesional scalp, especially alopecia totalis/universalis, clonality was higher than in normal scalp.

Germline CDR1 reads SEHNR; CDR2 reads FQNEAQ (reference sequence). After removal of 5 bases from V and 7 bases from J, the junction contained 7 bases not matched to a gene. The length of the CDR3 is 15 residues. Researchers picked out CD4+ and CD8+ T cells from PBMCs by sorting. Following extraction, RNA underwent reverse transcription to cDNA, which served as the sequencing template. TCRdb's copy holds only in-frame clones and misses some; the assay was immunoSEQ multiplex PCR. The sample has around 210,000 clones; around three fifths are singletons. Note on this clone: Its target is unknown.

This chain joins TRBV7-9 and TRBJ1-6; 8 nucleotides line up with TRBD1. The sequenced material came from CD8+ T cells sorted from blood. The TCR comes from a human donor in good health. CDR3 sequence (DNA): TGTGCCAGCAGCAGTCGACAGGGGAACAATTCACCCCTCCACTTT. This translates into CASSSRQGNNSPLHF. Full variable domain (rest looked up from reference TRBV7-9 and TRBJ1-6): DTGVSQNPRHKITKRGQNVTFRCDPISEHNRLYWYRQTLGQGPEFLTYFQNEAQLEKSRLLSDRFSAERPKGSFSTLEIQRTEQGDSAMYLCASSSRQGNNSPLHFGNGTRLTVT.